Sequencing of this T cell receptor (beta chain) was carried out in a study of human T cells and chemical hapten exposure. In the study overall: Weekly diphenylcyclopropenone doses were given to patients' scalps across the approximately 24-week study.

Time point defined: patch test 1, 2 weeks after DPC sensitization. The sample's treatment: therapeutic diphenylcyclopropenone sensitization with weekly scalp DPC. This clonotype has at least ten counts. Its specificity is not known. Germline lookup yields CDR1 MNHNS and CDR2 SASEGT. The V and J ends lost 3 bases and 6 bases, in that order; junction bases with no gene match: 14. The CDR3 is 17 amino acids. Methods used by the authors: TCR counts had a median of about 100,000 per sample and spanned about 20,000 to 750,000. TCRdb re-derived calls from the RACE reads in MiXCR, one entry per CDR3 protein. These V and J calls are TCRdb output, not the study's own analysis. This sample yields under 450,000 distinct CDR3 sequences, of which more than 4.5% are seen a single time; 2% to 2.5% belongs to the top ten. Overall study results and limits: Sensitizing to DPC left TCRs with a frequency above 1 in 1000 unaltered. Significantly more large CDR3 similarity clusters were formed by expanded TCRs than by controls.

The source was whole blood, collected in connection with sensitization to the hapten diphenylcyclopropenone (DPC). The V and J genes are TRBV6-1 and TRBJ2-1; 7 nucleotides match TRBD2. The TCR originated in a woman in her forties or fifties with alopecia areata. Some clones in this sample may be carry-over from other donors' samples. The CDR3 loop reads CASSETVGLGLRNEQFF. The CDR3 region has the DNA TGTGCCAGCAGTGAGACCGTTGGACTAGGTTTACGCAATGAGCAGTTCTTC.